What follows are 8 T cell receptor beta chains derived from one specimen sequenced in a study of T cell clones after liver transplantation (dated by TCRdb to about 2019). What the time point label conveys for this sample: pre-transplant. The library was obtained by the immunoSEQ multiplex PCR assay. The clones in this table, taken by TCRdb from immuneACCESS, are in-frame only. Not every clone is retained; where verified, under half of the shortfall comes from an unresolved V gene, and the cause of the rest is unknown. The sample includes about 72,000 clones, with 90% observed a single time. Together, the top ten hold 2% to 3% of the sample. Sample: CD4+ T cells from blood, taken before liver transplant. The receptors stem from a human donor who received a liver transplant.

The V call is TRBV19, the J call TRBJ1-1; 9 bases fit TRBD1. From germline, CDR1 is LNHDA and CDR2 SQIVND (reference sequence). V shed 7 bases and J 1 base; nucleotides not matched to a gene: 10. The CDR3 is 16 amino acids. The CDR3 reads CASNVPGQGKNTEAFF. The CDR3 coding sequence is TGTGCCAGTAACGTCCCGGGACAGGGAAAGAACACTGAAGCTTTCTTT.

V gene TRBV11-3 combines with J gene TRBJ2-2; 7 bases are a match to TRBD1. Germline V lookup: CDR1 SGHNT, CDR2 YENEEA. Trimming cost V 6 bases and J 4 bases; bases outside gene matches: 8. This CDR3 spans 15 amino acids. The CDR3 sequence is CASSSTGVSTGELFF. CDR3 DNA: TGTGCCAGCAGTTCAACAGGGGTATCCACCGGGGAGCTGTTTTTT.

The chain recombines TRBV7-2 with TRBJ2-7; unclear D gene. Trimming cost V 1 base and J 4 bases, with 20 bases left between them. CDR1 and CDR2 from the germline V gene are SGHTA and FQGNSA. This CDR3 has 17 residues. CDR3 amino acids: CASSLGPPLGAGYEQYF. CDR3 coding DNA: TGTGCCAGCAGCTTAGGACCTCCCCTTGGAGCAGGATACGAGCAGTACTTC.

This clone was detected a few times. The V and J genes are TRBV7-6 and TRBJ1-1; TRBD1 might be the D (6 bases). The germline CDR1 and CDR2 sequences are SGHVS and FNYEAQ. The CDR3 is 15 residues long. Trimming pared 1 base from V and 1 base from J, leaving 10 bases between. This CDR3 is CASSLVSGQNTEAFF. The CDR3 coding sequence is TGTGCCAGCAGCTTAGTGTCGGGACAGAACACTGAAGCTTTCTTT.

V is TRBV5-1 and J is TRBJ2-5; D gene uncertain. This CDR3 has 16 amino acids. V gave up 3 bases and J gave up 0 bases, with 15 bases separating them. Germline loops: CDR1 SGHRS, CDR2 YFSETQ. CDR3 nucleotide sequence: TGCGCCAGCAGCTCAGGACCATACCAGTACCAAGAGACCCAGTACTTC. This sequence encodes CASSSGPYQYQETQYF. Using reference TRBV5-1 and TRBJ2-5 for the parts outside the CDR3, the full variable domain is KAGVTQTPRYLIKTRGQQVTLSCSPISGHRSVSWYQQTPGQGLQFLFEYFSETQRNKGNFPGRFSGRQFSNSRSEMNVSTLELGDSALYLCASSSGPYQYQETQYFGPGTRLLVL.

This clone was counted a few times. The chain has TRBV6-1 and TRBJ2-1; 8 bases align to TRBD2. The CDR3 consists of 14 residues. Germline-derived CDR1 and CDR2 are MNHNS and SASEGT. Unmatched junction bases numbered 13, after V lost 8 bases and J lost 10 bases. The CDR3 nucleotides are TGTGCCAGCGCCCCGGGAGGGCTACCCCTAGAGCAGTTCTTC. This translates into CASAPGGLPLEQFF.

This chain uses TRBV7-6 with TRBJ2-1, with TRBD2 matching 7 bases. Trimming at V came to 1 base and at J to 0 bases, leaving 6 bases not matched to a gene. The CDR3 runs to 17 residues. Germline V gene lookup returns CDR1 SGHVS and CDR2 FNYEAQ. CDR3 sequence (DNA): TGTGCCAGCAGCTTAGTTTTGGGCGGGAGCTCCTACAATGAGCAGTTCTTC. Translated, it gives CASSLVLGGSSYNEQFF.

The J gene is TRBJ2-3, the V gene TRBV9, with 11 bases identical to TRBD2. The CDR3 has 17 residues. Germline loops: CDR1 SGDLS, CDR2 YYNGEE. V was clipped by 0 bases and J by 4 bases; unmatched bases: 7. CDR3 amino acids: CASSVGPLAGGADTQYF. In DNA, the CDR3 is TGTGCCAGCAGCGTAGGCCCTCTAGCGGGAGGTGCAGATACGCAGTATTTT.